This T cell receptor beta chain was identified in a study of Graves' ophthalmopathy and Graves' hyperthyroidism. Researchers took RNA transcripts and amplified TCR beta CDR3 regions from them. Second-round multiplex PCR followed a first-round RT-PCR using HTBI primers. A single record per CDR3 protein comes from TCRdb applying MiXCR to the multiplex PCR reads. The sample records fewer than 650,000 distinct CDR3 sequences, 20% to 25% being singletons. V shed 0 bases, J shed 8 bases, and the junction held 9 bases outside the gene matches. Germline CDR1 LGHNT, CDR2 FRNRAP. The CDR3 is made up of 16 amino acids.

V and J are TRBV12-5 and TRBJ1-2; 10 nucleotides align to TRBD1. This clonotype was obtained from a woman aged 18 to 35 with stable Graves' hyperthyroidism. Some clones in this sample may be carry-over from other donors' samples. Sequencing input: peripheral blood. The CDR3 region is CASGLVRGQGMGGYTF. CDR3 bases: TGTGCTAGTGGTTTGGTACGGGGACAGGGGATGGGAGGCTACACCTTC.